The clone carrying this T cell receptor beta chain was seen more than once but under ten times. What it binds is not known. Naive CD4+ cells were CD45RA-selected; the remaining cells were memory. Germline V gene data show CDR1 as SNHLY and CDR2 as FYNNEI. The ends were cut back, 8 bases at V and 3 bases at J, with 11 bases in the middle. This CDR3 region has 13 residues. This entry belongs to a study of shared clonotypes between healthy human individuals. Study-wide results and limits: On the whole, naive subsets had larger estimated richness than memory subsets had.

TCRdb keeps only in-frame clones here, not all; method: immunoSEQ multiplex PCR. The sample contains 2,500,000 or so clones, about 90% of which appear only once. Sequencing was performed on naive CD4+ T cells from PBMCs. The subset here: CD45RA+ positively selected. The sequence came from a man aged 18 to 30 in good health. Some clones in this sample may be carry-over from other donors' samples. The chain links TRBV2 to TRBJ1-5; D not certain. CDR3 in amino acids: CASRGSDNQPQHF. The CDR3 region has the DNA TGTGCCAGCCGTGGGTCAGACAATCAGCCCCAGCATTTT.